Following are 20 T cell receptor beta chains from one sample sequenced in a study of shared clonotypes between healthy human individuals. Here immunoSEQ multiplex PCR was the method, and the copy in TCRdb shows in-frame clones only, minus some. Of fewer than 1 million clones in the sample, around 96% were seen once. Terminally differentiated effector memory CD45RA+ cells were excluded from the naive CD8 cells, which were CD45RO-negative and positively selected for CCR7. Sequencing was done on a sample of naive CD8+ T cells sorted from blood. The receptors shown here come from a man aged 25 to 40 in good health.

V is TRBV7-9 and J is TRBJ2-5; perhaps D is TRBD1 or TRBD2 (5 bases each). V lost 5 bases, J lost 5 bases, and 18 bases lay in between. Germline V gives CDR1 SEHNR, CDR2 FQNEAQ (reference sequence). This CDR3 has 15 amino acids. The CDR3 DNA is TGTGCCAGCAGCCTGGGACCCGGGGTGGAGGAGACCCAGTACTTC. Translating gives CASSLGPGVEETQYF.

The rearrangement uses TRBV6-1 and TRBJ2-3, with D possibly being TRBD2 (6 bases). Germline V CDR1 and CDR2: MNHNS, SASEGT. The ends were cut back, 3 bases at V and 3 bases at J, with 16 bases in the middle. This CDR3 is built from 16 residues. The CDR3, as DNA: TGTGCCAGCAGTGACAGGACCCTTAGCGGAACAGATACGCAGTATTTT. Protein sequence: CASSDRTLSGTDTQYF.

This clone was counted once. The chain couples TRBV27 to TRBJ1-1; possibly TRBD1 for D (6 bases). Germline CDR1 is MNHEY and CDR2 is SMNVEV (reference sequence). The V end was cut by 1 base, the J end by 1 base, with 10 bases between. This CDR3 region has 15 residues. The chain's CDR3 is CASSLYGGGNTEAFF. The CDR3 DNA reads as TGTGCCAGCAGTTTATACGGGGGCGGGAACACTGAAGCTTTCTTT.

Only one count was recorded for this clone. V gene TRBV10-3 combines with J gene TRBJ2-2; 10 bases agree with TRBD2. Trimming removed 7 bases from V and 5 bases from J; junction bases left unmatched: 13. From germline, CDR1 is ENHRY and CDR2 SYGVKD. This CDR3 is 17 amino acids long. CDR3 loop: CAITSLAGVPRTGELFF. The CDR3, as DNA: TGTGCCATCACGTCGCTAGCGGGAGTACCAAGGACCGGGGAGCTGTTTTTT.

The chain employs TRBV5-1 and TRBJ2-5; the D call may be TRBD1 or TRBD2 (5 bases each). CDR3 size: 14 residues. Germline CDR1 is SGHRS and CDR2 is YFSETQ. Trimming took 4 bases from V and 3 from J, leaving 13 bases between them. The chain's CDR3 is CASSPAMGEETQYF. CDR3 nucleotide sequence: TGCGCCAGCAGCCCGGCGATGGGGGAAGAGACCCAGTACTTC.

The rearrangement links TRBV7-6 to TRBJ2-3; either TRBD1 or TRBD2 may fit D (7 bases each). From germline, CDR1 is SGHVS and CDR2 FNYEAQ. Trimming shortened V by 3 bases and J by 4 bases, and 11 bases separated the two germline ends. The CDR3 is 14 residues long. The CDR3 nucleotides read TGTGCCAGCAGCTTGGGAGGGGGCGCAGATACGCAGTATTTT. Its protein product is CASSLGGGADTQYF.

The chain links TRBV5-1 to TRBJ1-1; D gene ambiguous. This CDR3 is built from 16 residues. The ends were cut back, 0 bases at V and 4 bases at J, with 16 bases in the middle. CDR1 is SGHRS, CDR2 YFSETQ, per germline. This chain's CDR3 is CASSLGPQALITEAFF. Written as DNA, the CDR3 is TGCGCCAGCAGCTTGGGCCCCCAGGCCCTGATCACTGAAGCTTTCTTT.

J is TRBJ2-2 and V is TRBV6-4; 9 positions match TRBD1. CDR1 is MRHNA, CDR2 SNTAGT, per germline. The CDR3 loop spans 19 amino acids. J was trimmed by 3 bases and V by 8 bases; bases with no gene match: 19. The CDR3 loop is CASQYRGPSSSPDTGELFF. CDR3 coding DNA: TGTGCCAGCCAGTACAGGGGGCCCTCTAGCTCACCCGACACCGGGGAGCTGTTTTTT.

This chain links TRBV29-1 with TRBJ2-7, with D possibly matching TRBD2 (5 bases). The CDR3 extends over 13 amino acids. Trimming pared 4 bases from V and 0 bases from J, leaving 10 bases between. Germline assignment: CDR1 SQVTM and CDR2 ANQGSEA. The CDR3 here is CSVVEENSYEQYF. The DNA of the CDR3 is TGCAGCGTTGTGGAGGAAAACTCCTACGAGCAGTACTTC.

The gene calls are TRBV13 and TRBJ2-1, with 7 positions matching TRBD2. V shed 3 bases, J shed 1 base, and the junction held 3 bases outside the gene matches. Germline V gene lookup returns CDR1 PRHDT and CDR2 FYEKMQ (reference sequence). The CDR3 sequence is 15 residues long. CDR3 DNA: TGTGCCAGCAGCTTGGGGCGGGAGTCCTACAATGAGCAGTTCTTC. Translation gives CASSLGRESYNEQFF.

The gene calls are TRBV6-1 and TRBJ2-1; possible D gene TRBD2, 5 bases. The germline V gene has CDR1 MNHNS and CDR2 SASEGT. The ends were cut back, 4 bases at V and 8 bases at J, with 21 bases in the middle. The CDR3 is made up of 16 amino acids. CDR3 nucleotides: TGTGCCAGCAGTGTCGTCGCATGGCTAGCTGGAGATGAGCAGTTCTTC. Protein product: CASSVVAWLAGDEQFF.

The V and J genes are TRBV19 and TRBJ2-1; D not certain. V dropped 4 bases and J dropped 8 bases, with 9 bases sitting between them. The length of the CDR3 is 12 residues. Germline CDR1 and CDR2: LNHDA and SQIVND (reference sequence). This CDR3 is CASSRVIDEQFF. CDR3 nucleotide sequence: TGTGCCAGTAGTAGGGTAATCGATGAGCAGTTCTTC.

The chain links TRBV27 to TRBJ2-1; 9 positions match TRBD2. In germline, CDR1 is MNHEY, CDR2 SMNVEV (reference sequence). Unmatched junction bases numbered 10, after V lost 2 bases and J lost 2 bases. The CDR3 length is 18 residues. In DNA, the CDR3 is TGTGCCAGCAGTTTAAGGAGACAGGGCGGGAGGGCCTACAATGAGCAGTTCTTC. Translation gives CASSLRRQGGRAYNEQFF.

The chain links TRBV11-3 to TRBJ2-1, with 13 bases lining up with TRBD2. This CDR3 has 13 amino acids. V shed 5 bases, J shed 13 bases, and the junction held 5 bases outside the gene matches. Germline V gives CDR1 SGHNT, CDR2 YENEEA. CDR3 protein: CASSLGTSGIQFF. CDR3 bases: TGTGCCAGCAGCCTCGGGACTAGCGGGATCCAGTTCTTC. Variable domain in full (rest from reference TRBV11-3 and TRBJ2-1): EAGVVQSPRYKIIEKKQPVAFWCNPISGHNTLYWYLQNLGQGPELLIRYENEEAVDDSQLPKDRFSAERLKGVDSTLKIQPAELGDSAVYLCASSLGTSGIQFFGPGTRLTVL.

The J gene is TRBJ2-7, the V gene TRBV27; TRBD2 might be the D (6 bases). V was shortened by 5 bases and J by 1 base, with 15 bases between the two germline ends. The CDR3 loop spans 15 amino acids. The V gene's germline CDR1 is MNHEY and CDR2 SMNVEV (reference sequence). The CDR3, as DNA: TGTGCCAGCAGTCGCATTAGCGGTAATTCCTACGAGCAGTACTTC. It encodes CASSRISGNSYEQYF.

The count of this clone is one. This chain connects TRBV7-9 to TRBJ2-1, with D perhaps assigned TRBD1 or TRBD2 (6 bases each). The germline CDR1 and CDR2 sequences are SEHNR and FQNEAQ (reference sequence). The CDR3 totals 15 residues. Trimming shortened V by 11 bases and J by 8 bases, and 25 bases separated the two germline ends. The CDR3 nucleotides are TGTGCCGTGGCTCGGGAGAGGGGGATTAGGGATGAGCAGTTCTTC. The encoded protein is CAVARERGIRDEQFF.

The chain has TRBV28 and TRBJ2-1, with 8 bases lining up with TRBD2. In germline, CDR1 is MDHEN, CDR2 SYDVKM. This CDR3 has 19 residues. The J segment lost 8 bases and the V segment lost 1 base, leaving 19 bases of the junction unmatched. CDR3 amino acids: CASSLFPVPGLVEGDEQFF. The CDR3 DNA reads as TGTGCCAGCAGTTTATTTCCCGTTCCGGGACTAGTCGAGGGGGATGAGCAGTTCTTC.

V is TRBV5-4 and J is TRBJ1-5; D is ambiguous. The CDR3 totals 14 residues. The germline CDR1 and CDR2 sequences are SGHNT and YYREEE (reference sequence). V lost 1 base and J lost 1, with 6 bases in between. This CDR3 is CASSLRGSNQPQHF. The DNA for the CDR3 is TGTGCCAGCAGCTTGCGCGGGAGCAATCAGCCCCAGCATTTT.

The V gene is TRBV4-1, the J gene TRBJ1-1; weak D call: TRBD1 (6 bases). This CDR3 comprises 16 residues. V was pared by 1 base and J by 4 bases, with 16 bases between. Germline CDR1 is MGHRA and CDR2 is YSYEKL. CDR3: CASSQAGGAMGTEAFF. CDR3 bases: TGCGCCAGCAGCCAAGCGGGGGGGGCAATGGGCACTGAAGCTTTCTTT.

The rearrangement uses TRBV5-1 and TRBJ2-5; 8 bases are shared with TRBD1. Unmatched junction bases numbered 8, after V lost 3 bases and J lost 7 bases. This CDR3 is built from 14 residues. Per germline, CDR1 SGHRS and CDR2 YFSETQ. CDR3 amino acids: CASSSLGQGGTQYF. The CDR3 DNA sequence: TGCGCCAGCAGCTCCCTCGGACAGGGCGGGACCCAGTACTTC.